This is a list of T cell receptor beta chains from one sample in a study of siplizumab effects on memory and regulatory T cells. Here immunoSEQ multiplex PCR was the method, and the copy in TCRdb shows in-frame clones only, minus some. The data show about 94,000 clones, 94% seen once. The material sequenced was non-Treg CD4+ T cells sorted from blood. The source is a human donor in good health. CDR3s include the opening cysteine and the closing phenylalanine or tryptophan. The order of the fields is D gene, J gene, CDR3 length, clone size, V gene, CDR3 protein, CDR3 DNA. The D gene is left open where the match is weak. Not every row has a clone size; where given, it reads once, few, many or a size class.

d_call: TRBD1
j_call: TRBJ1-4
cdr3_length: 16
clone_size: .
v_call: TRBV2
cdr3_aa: CASSQTGQGSGEKLFF
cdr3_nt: TGTGCCAGCAGTCAAACTGGACAGGGGAGTGGTGAAAAACTGTTTTTT

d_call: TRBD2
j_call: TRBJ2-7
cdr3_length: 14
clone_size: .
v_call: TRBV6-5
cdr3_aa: CASIGTSGPYEQYF
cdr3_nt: TGTGCCAGCATCGGGACTAGCGGTCCCTACGAGCAGTACTTC

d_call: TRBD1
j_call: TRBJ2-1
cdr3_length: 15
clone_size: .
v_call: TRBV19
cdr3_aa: CASSLTRTGYNEQFF
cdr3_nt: TGTGCCAGTAGCCTTACAAGGACAGGTTACAATGAGCAGTTCTTC

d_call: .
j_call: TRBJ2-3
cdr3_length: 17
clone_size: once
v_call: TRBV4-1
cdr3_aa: CASSQDRSGYESDTQYF
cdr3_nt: TGCGCCAGCAGCCAAGATCGGAGCGGCTACGAGTCAGATACGCAGTATTTT

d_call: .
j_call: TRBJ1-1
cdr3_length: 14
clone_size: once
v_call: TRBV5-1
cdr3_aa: CASSLVARSSQAFF
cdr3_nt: TGCGCCAGCAGCTTGGTAGCCAGGAGTAGTCAAGCTTTCTTT

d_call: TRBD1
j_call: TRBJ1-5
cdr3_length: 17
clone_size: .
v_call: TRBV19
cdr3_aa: CASSINGQVYSNQPQHF
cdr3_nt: TGTGCCAGTAGTATTAATGGACAGGTATATAGCAATCAGCCCCAGCATTTT

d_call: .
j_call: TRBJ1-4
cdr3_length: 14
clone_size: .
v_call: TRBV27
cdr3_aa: CASRRPGRDEKLFF
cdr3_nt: TGTGCCAGCAGAAGACCGGGACGAGATGAAAAACTGTTTTTT

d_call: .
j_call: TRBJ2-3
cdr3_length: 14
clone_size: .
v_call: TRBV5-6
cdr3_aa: CASSLGQNTDTQYF
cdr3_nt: TGTGCCAGCAGCTTGGGGCAGAACACAGATACGCAGTATTTT

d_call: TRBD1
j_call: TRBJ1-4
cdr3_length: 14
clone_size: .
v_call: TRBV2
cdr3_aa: CASRGTVSNEKLFF
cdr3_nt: TGTGCCAGCAGGGGGACAGTCTCAAATGAAAAACTGTTTTTT

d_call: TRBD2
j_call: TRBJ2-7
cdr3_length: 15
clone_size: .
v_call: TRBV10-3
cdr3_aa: CAIRSPSGGSYEQYF
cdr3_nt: TGTGCCATCAGGAGCCCTAGCGGGGGCAGCTACGAGCAGTACTTC

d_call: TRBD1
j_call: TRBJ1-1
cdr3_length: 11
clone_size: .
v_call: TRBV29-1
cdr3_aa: CSVQGATEAFF
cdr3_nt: TGCAGCGTGCAGGGGGCGACTGAAGCTTTCTTT

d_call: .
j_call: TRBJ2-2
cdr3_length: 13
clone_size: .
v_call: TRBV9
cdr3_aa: CASSVGTTGELFF
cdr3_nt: TGTGCCAGCAGCGTAGGTACCACCGGGGAGCTGTTTTTT

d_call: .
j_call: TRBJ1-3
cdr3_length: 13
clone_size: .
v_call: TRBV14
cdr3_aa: CASSLFSGNTIYF
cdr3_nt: TGTGCCAGCAGCCTCTTTTCTGGAAACACCATATATTTT

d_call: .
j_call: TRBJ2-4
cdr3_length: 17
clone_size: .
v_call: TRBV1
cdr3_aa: CTSSQERPGLAFLIQYF
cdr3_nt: TGCACCAGCAGCCAAGAGAGGCCGGGACTAGCATTTTTGATTCAGTACTTC

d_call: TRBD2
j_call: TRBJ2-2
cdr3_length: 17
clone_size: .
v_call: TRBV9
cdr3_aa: CASSRSGGRLNTGELFF
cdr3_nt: TGTGCCAGCAGCCGGAGTGGCGGGAGGTTAAACACCGGGGAGCTGTTTTTT

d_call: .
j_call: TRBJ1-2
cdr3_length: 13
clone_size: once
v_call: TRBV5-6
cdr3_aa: CASSLGRNYGYTF
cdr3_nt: TGTGCCAGCAGCTTGGGCAGGAACTATGGCTACACCTTC

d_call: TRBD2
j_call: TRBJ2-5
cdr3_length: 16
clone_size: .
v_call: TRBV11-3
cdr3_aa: CASSFSLAVSQETQYF
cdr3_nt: TGTGCCAGCAGCTTTTCCCTAGCGGTGTCCCAAGAGACCCAGTACTTC

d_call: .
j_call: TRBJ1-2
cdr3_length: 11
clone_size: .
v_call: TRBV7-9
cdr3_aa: CASSPLYGYTF
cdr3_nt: TGTGCCAGCAGCCCCTTGTATGGCTACACCTTC

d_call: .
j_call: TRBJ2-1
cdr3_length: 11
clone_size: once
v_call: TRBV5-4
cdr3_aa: CASSFMDEQFF
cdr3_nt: TGTGCCAGCAGCTTCATGGATGAGCAGTTCTTC

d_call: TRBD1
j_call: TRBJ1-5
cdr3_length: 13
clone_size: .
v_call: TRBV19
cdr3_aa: CASSKGAGQPQHF
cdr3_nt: TGTGCCAGTAGTAAGGGGGCAGGGCAGCCCCAGCATTTT

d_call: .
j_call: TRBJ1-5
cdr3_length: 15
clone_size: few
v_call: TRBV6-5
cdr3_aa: CASSYSGGGNQPQHF
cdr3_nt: TGTGCCAGCAGTTACTCCGGGGGAGGCAATCAGCCCCAGCATTTT

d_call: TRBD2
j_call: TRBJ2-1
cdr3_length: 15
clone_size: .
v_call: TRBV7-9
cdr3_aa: CASSFASGASNEQFF
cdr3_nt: TGTGCCAGCAGCTTTGCTAGCGGGGCCTCCAATGAGCAGTTCTTC

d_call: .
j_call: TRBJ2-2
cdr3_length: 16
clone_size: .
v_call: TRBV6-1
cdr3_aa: CASSARRQENTGELFF
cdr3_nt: TGTGCCAGCAGTGCTCGACGACAGGAGAACACCGGGGAGCTGTTTTTT

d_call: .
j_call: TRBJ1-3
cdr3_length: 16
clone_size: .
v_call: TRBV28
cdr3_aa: CASSLGQGSSGNTIYF
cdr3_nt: TGTGCCAGCAGTTTAGGTCAGGGGAGCTCTGGAAACACCATATATTTT

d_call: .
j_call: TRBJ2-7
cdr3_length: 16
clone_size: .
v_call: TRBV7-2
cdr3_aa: CASSPFMGGLSYEQYF
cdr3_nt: TGTGCCAGCAGTCCGTTCATGGGAGGACTCTCCTACGAGCAGTACTTC

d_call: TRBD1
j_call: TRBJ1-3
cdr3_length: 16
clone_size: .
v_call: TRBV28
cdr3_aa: CASSSRQGARGNTIYF
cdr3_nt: TGTGCCAGCAGTTCACGACAGGGGGCGCGGGGAAACACCATATATTTT

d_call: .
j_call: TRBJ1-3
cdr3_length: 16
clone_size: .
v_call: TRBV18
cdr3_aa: CASSPSGGASGNTIYF
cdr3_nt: TGTGCCAGCTCACCATCCGGGGGCGCTTCCGGAAACACCATATATTTT

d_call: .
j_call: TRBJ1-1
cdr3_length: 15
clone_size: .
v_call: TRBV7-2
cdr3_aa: CASSSQVGAGTEAFF
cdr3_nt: TGTGCCAGCAGCTCGCAGGTGGGGGCGGGCACTGAAGCTTTCTTT